This T cell receptor beta chain was captured by sequencing in a study of response to subunit inactivated influenza vaccine. TCRdb ran MiXCR on the RT-PCR reads and lists one entry per CDR3 protein. The sample holds roughly 710,000 distinct CDR3 sequences, about 14% seen once. The ends were cut back, 5 bases at V and 2 bases at J, with 15 bases in the middle. The CDR3 loop spans 16 amino acids. CDR1 is SEHNR, CDR2 FQNEAQ, per germline (reference sequence). The chain combines TRBV7-9 with TRBJ2-2; possibly TRBD2 for D (5 bases). This TCR was recovered from a man aged 45 to 65 who received an inactivated influenza vaccine. The source material was PBMCs from blood, sampled 14 to 15 days before vaccination. CDR3 sequence (DNA): TGTGCCAGCAGCCCGGGGTCTAGCCTAAACACCGGGGAGCTGTTTTTT. It translates to CASSPGSSLNTGELFF.